This TCR beta chain was retrieved from a study of cytotoxic CD8 clonotypes in ibrutinib-treated CLL. Study information: Patients: more than nine relapsed/refractory, some 15 treatment-naive, 17 IGHV unmutated.

Findings and limits, study-wide: Baseline levels of clonality went above those of age-matched healthy donors and moved with circulating CD8+ T-cell counts.

The CDR3 length is 17 residues. V was pared by 5 bases and J by 7 bases, with 23 bases between. Per the germline V gene, CDR1 is SGHVT and CDR2 is SQSDAQ. The assay was immunoSEQ multiplex PCR, and TCRdb's table has in-frame clones only and misses some. The sample has some 150,000 clones; approximately 80% are singletons. As to this clone: The antigen is undetermined.

Sequencing was performed on PBMCs, taken after 12 months of ibrutinib treatment. This clonotype originated in a human donor with chronic lymphocytic leukemia. The chain recombines TRBV7-4 with TRBJ2-2, with D possibly being TRBD2 (5 bases). The CDR3 DNA reads as TGTGCCAGCAGCGATCCCGTTGAGGAGGTTTACCACGGGGAGCTGTTTTTT. This encodes CASSDPVEEVYHGELFF.